The 14 T cell receptor beta chains in this list originate from one sample, sequenced in a study of blood T cells in healthy people across ages. A J-beta primer mix and a sample-barcoded 5' primer were used in a second PCR of roughly 6 to 12 cycles. Via MiXCR, TCRdb re-called the 5' RACE reads, giving one row per CDR3 protein. The sample consists of 450,000 to 700,000 distinct CDR3 sequences, 27% of them appearing once. Sequenced input: blood. The receptors were gathered from a woman between 65 and 79 years old in good health.

This clonotype showed up just a few times. The chain uses TRBV5-8 and TRBJ2-2; D remains ambiguous. Germline V gene data show CDR1 as SGHTS and CDR2 as YDEGEE. CDR3 length: 15 amino acids. The V and J ends lost 6 bases and 5 bases respectively, with 17 bases between them. The CDR3 region has the DNA TGTGCCAGCACTTACAGAGTGGTCCGAACCGGGGAGCTGTTTTTT. It translates to CASTYRVVRTGELFF. Drawing the rest from reference TRBV5-8 and TRBJ2-2, the complete variable domain is EAGVTQSPTHLIKTRGQQATLRCSPISGHTSVYWYQQALGLGLQFLLWYDEGEERNRGNFPPRFSGRQFPNYSSELNVNALELEDSALYLCASTYRVVRTGELFFGEGSRLTVL.

There are a few counts of this clonotype. J is TRBJ1-2 and V is TRBV20-1; 7 positions agree with TRBD1. CDR1 and CDR2 (germline): DFQATT, SNEGSKA (reference sequence). The junction had 5 bases not matched to a gene; V was cut back by 3 bases and J by 7 bases. The CDR3 totals 12 residues. CDR3 DNA sequence: TGCAGTGCTAGGGCCGCAGGGGGTGGCTACACCTTC. Residues: CSARAAGGGYTF.

The chain couples TRBV12-3 or TRBV12-4 to TRBJ1-2; D remains ambiguous. This CDR3 contains 13 residues. V was shortened by 1 base and J by 8 bases, with 11 bases between the two germline ends. The CDR3 reads CASSLGAQRGYTF. Here the CDR3 DNA reads TGTGCCAGCAGTTTAGGGGCCCAAAGGGGCTACACCTTC.

The chain recombines TRBV7-3 with TRBJ2-1; 10 bases match TRBD2. The CDR3 extends over 17 amino acids. With 2 bases clipped from V and 7 bases from J, the junction kept 11 bases outside the gene matches. CDR1 and CDR2 from the germline V gene are SGHTA and FQGTGA. This CDR3 is CASSLGGGLADGNEQFF. Here the CDR3 DNA reads TGTGCCAGCAGCTTAGGGGGTGGACTAGCGGACGGTAATGAGCAGTTCTTC.

In this sample, this clonotype turned up many times. The chain is built from TRBV4-3 and TRBJ2-5; D ambiguous. The V end was cut by 0 bases, the J end by 4 bases, with 6 bases between. There are 13 residues in the CDR3. Germline V gene data show CDR1 as LGHNA and CDR2 as YSLEER. In nucleotides, the CDR3 is TGCGCCAGCAGCCAAGATAAGGGAGAGACCCAGTACTTC. This encodes CASSQDKGETQYF.

This clonotype has just a few counts. J is TRBJ1-2 and V is TRBV15; D gene uncertain. The CDR3 has 12 residues. In germline, CDR1 is LNHNV, CDR2 YYDKDF (reference sequence). Deletions cut 8 bases from V and 0 bases from J, with 7 bases between. CDR3 sequence: CATAFANYGYTF. As DNA, the CDR3 is TGTGCCACCGCCTTCGCTAACTATGGCTACACCTTC. The full variable domain, its missing parts supplied by reference TRBV15 and TRBJ1-2, is DAMVIQNPRYQVTQFGKPVTLSCSQTLNHNVMYWYQQKSSQAPKLLFHYYDKDFNNEADTPDNFQSRRPNTSFCFLDIRSPGLGDTAMYLCATAFANYGYTFGSGTRLTVV.

This clonotype was counted between two and nine times. V gene TRBV6-5 combines with J gene TRBJ1-2; D call uncertain. Germline lookup yields CDR1 MNHEY and CDR2 SVGAGI. CDR3 size: 13 residues. Trimming stripped 5 bases from V and 4 bases from J, with 11 bases between. CDR3 sequence: CASSAAGPYGYTF. In DNA form, the CDR3 reads TGTGCCAGCAGTGCGGCAGGCCCCTATGGCTACACCTTC.

The table lists this clonotype with a few counts. The chain combines TRBV7-2 with TRBJ2-7; the match to TRBD2 covers 10 bases. The CDR3 extends over 17 amino acids. After removal of 0 bases from V and 3 bases from J, the junction contained 8 bases not matched to a gene. CDR1 SGHTA and CDR2 FQGNSA come from the germline V gene. The chain's CDR3 is CASSLAQSGGVYYEQYF. CDR3 coding DNA: TGTGCCAGCAGCTTAGCGCAAAGCGGGGGGGTATACTACGAGCAGTACTTC.

The rearrangement joins TRBV20-1 to TRBJ2-1; D call uncertain. Trimming pared 5 bases from V and 7 bases from J, leaving 18 bases between. The CDR3 is 14 amino acids. CDR1 is DFQATT and CDR2 is SNEGSKA in the germline V gene (reference sequence). CDR3 in amino acids: CSAPAARTLNEQFF. The CDR3 DNA follows: TGCAGTGCTCCCGCGGCCCGGACCTTAAATGAGCAGTTCTTC.

This clonotype was picked up a small number of times. This chain joins TRBV12-3 or TRBV12-4 and TRBJ2-3; D remains unclear. This CDR3 contains 16 residues. The V and J ends lost 4 bases and 3 bases respectively, with 17 bases between them. CDR3 region: CASSSGPHGATDTQYF. The CDR3 DNA sequence: TGTGCCAGCAGTTCAGGCCCCCATGGAGCGACAGATACGCAGTATTTT.

The chain links TRBV6-1 to TRBJ1-2; D is ambiguous. Germline V gene sequence: CDR1 MNHNS, CDR2 SASEGT. V gave up 3 bases and J gave up 3 bases, with 11 bases separating them. This CDR3 has 14 amino acids. CDR3 DNA sequence: TGTGCCAGCAGTGAGGGCATCGAATACTATGGCTACACCTTC. This encodes CASSEGIEYYGYTF.

This chain uses TRBV19 with TRBJ1-1; D is possibly TRBD1 (6 bases). This CDR3 is built from 13 residues. Germline V gene sequence: CDR1 LNHDA, CDR2 SQIVND (reference sequence). Trimming pared 4 bases from V and 6 bases from J, leaving 12 bases between. The CDR3 loop reads CASSTGGLAEAFF. For the CDR3, the DNA is TGTGCCAGTAGTACCGGGGGGCTGGCTGAAGCTTTCTTT.

The chain combines TRBV19 with TRBJ2-1; 10 bases match TRBD2. After removal of 3 bases from V and 8 bases from J, the junction contained 10 bases not matched to a gene. CDR3 length: 16 residues. Germline values: CDR1 LNHDA, CDR2 SQIVND (reference sequence). The CDR3 nucleotides read TGTGCCAGTAGTATTGAGGTTAGCGGGGGGTGGGATGAGCAGTTCTTC. This sequence encodes CASSIEVSGGWDEQFF.

This clonotype has ten or more counts. The chain carries TRBV7-9 and TRBJ2-1; D possibly matches TRBD1 or TRBD2 (5 bases each). V shed 5 bases and J shed 8 bases, with 19 bases lying between them. The CDR3 contains 15 residues. CDR1 is SEHNR, CDR2 FQNEAQ, per germline (reference sequence). The CDR3 coding sequence is TGTGCCAGCAGCGCCGGGACCTTACATTGGGATGAGCAGTTCTTC. Translating it yields CASSAGTLHWDEQFF.